This entry lists 14 T cell receptor beta chains sequenced from one sample in a study of radiotherapy plus CTLA-4 blockade in lung cancer. TCRdb's table, derived via immunoSEQ multiplex PCR, lists solely in-frame clones and lacks some. The table includes about 51,000 clones, around 75% detected once. The specimen comprised peripheral blood, sampled from a patient treated with radiotherapy plus ipilimumab. These TCRs come from a human donor with non-small cell lung cancer who had a complete response to radiotherapy plus ipilimumab.

V and J are TRBV7-2 and TRBJ2-1; 13 bases are shared with TRBD2. The length of the CDR3 is 14 residues. CDR1 SGHTA and CDR2 FQGNSA come from the germline V gene. Losses at the gene ends were 5 bases for V and 10 bases for J; bases not matched to a gene: 5. The CDR3 DNA follows: TGTGCCAGCAGCGGCCAGACTAGCGGGGGGGAGCAGTTCTTC. It is translated as CASSGQTSGGEQFF.

This chain uses TRBV7-9 with TRBJ1-2; D not resolved. The length of the CDR3 is 14 residues. Germline loops: CDR1 SEHNR, CDR2 FQNEAQ (reference sequence). V lost 5 bases, J lost 4 bases, and 14 bases lay in between. CDR3 sequence: CASSPRASPYGYTF. As DNA, the CDR3 is TGTGCCAGCAGCCCGAGGGCGAGCCCCTATGGCTACACCTTC.

The sample holds a few counts of this clone. The J gene is TRBJ2-4, the V gene TRBV7-9, with 9 nucleotides matching TRBD1. J lost 0 bases, V lost 2 bases, and 8 bases had no gene match. The CDR3 sequence is 18 residues long. CDR1 is SEHNR, CDR2 FQNEAQ, per germline (reference sequence). CDR3 sequence: CASSLPGTGSLAKNIQYF. The DNA for the CDR3 is TGTGCCAGCAGCTTACCCGGGACAGGGTCCCTAGCCAAAAACATTCAGTACTTC.

The chain recombines TRBV9 with TRBJ2-2, with 7 bases identical to TRBD1. The ends lost 3 bases at V and 9 bases at J; junction bases unmatched: 8. This CDR3 spans 14 amino acids. CDR1 is SGDLS and CDR2 is YYNGEE in the germline V gene. The CDR3 loop is CASSAMTGPRELFF. The CDR3 DNA follows: TGTGCCAGCAGCGCCATGACAGGGCCCAGGGAGCTGTTTTTT.

V usage is TRBV4-3 and J usage is TRBJ1-2; D unclear. Germline CDR1 reads LGHNA; CDR2 reads YSLEER. CDR3 length equals 13 residues. V gave up 0 bases and J gave up 8 bases, with 10 bases separating them. CDR3 protein: CASSQDPGRGYTF. For the CDR3, the DNA is TGCGCCAGCAGCCAAGATCCCGGGAGAGGCTACACCTTC.

This chain connects TRBV19 to TRBJ1-3; D uncertain. Trimming left V 9 bases short and J 0 bases short, with 18 bases between. CDR3 length: 16 residues. Germline CDR1 reads LNHDA; CDR2 reads SQIVND (reference sequence). CDR3 residues: CASLPDRGTSGNTIYF. DNA of the CDR3: TGTGCCAGCCTGCCCGATCGAGGTACCTCTGGAAACACCATATATTTT. Full variable domain (rest looked up from reference TRBV19 and TRBJ1-3): DGGITQSPKYLFRKEGQNVTLSCEQNLNHDAMYWYRQDPGQGLRLIYYSQIVNDFQKGDIAEGYSVSREKKESFPLTVTSAQKNPTAFYLCASLPDRGTSGNTIYFGEGSWLTVV.

The chain combines TRBV7-9 with TRBJ2-3; the match to TRBD2 covers 7 bases. The CDR3 length is 17 residues. The trim removed 5 bases at V and 5 bases at J, leaving 16 bases unmatched. CDR1 and CDR2 (germline): SEHNR, FQNEAQ (reference sequence). The CDR3: CASSHPTSRGEVDTQYF. The CDR3 nucleotides read TGTGCCAGCAGCCATCCGACTAGTCGGGGGGAGGTAGATACGCAGTATTTT. The whole variable domain, filled in from reference TRBV7-9 and TRBJ2-3, reads DTGVSQNPRHKITKRGQNVTFRCDPISEHNRLYWYRQTLGQGPEFLTYFQNEAQLEKSRLLSDRFSAERPKGSFSTLEIQRTEQGDSAMYLCASSHPTSRGEVDTQYFGPGTRLTVL.

This sequence joins TRBV30 and TRBJ1-5, with 11 bases fitting TRBD1. V shed 5 bases and J 7 bases; nucleotides not matched to a gene: 13. The CDR3 contains 16 residues. CDR1 GTSNPN and CDR2 SVGIG come from the germline V gene (reference sequence). The CDR3 region has the DNA TGTGCCTGGGGGGCCCAGACCGGGACAGGGGGACAGCCCCAGCATTTT. Translation: CAWGAQTGTGGQPQHF.

V gene TRBV4-1 combines with J gene TRBJ2-7; 8 bases match TRBD1. The CDR3 contains 15 residues. Unmatched junction bases numbered 9, after V lost 4 bases and J lost 4 bases. Germline values: CDR1 MGHRA, CDR2 YSYEKL. The CDR3 sequence is CASSPGTGNFYEQYV. In DNA form, the CDR3 reads TGCGCCAGCAGCCCGGGGACAGGAAATTTTTACGAGCAGTACGTC.

The chain recombines TRBV4-1 with TRBJ2-7; 11 bases match TRBD2. V lost 1 base to trimming and J lost 4 bases; unmatched junction nucleotides: 6. This CDR3 has 16 residues. Germline CDR1 is MGHRA and CDR2 is YSYEKL. For the CDR3, the DNA is TGCGCCAGCAGCCAAGCTCCTAGCGGGGGGACGTACGAGCAGTACTTC. Translated, it gives CASSQAPSGGTYEQYF.

The J gene is TRBJ2-1, the V gene TRBV9, with 15 bases identical to TRBD2. Trimming removed 5 bases from V and 4 bases from J; junction bases left unmatched: 13. Germline V gene sequence: CDR1 SGDLS, CDR2 YYNGEE. The CDR3 sequence is 19 residues long. Here the CDR3 reads CASSGTSGGTLLKYNEQFF. DNA for the CDR3: TGTGCCAGCAGTGGGACTAGCGGGGGGACGCTACTAAAATACAATGAGCAGTTCTTC.

The rearrangement uses TRBV30 and TRBJ1-4, with D tentatively TRBD1 (5 bases). CDR1 is GTSNPN, CDR2 SVGIG, per germline (reference sequence). The CDR3 is 14 amino acids. V lost 4 bases, J lost 8 bases, and 17 bases lay in between. In DNA form, the CDR3 reads TGTGCCTGGACGTCAGGGTATTCTTGGGAAAAACTGTTTTTT. It translates to CAWTSGYSWEKLFF.

The J gene is TRBJ2-1, the V gene TRBV6-5, with 14 positions matching TRBD2. The CDR3 is made up of 13 amino acids. Trimming cost V 11 bases and J 5 bases; bases outside gene matches: 2. Germline V gives CDR1 MNHEY, CDR2 SVGAGI. DNA for the CDR3: TGTGCCGCGGGACTAGCGGGGGACAATGAGCAGTTCTTC. This codes for CAAGLAGDNEQFF.

The CDR3: CASSEGGTGLGSPLHF. CDR3 coding DNA: TGTGCCAGCAGTGAAGGCGGGACAGGTCTTGGGTCACCCCTCCACTTT. J is TRBJ1-6 and V is TRBV2, with 8 bases lining up with TRBD1. Germline CDR1 and CDR2: SNHLY and FYNNEI. The junction had 9 bases not matched to a gene; V was cut back by 1 base and J by 10 bases. This CDR3 is built from 16 residues.